Only a few counts were recorded for the clone carrying this T cell receptor beta chain. These data are taken from a study of identical twins. TCRdb called the 5' RACE reads again in MiXCR, with one record for every CDR3 protein. The top ten clones hold more than 12% of a sample with around 230,000 distinct CDR3 sequences, roughly 7.1% of them seen once. Germline V gives CDR1 LGHNA, CDR2 YNFKEQ. V gave up 3 bases and J gave up 5 bases; unmatched junction bases: 2. The CDR3 runs 15 residues. The same sample was also studied in work on T cells expressing NK-cell markers.

The receptor's source is a woman between 18 and 29 years old in good health. The sequenced material came from CD8+ T cells sorted from blood. This sequence joins TRBV4-2 and TRBJ2-5, with 14 bases identical to TRBD2. The CDR3 DNA reads as TGTGCCAGCAGCCAGACTAGCGGGGGGGCGGAGACCCAGTACTTC. Translated, it gives CASSQTSGGAETQYF.